This TCR beta chain was identified in a study of cytomegalovirus exposure and HLA in healthy donors. The PCR made use of 60 Vbeta and 13 Jbeta primers. Measured with immunoSEQ multiplex PCR; TCRdb has only the in-frame clones, and not every one. The table lists some 140,000 clones, nearly 80% of them singletons, with 0.9% to 1.2% in the top ten. Germline lookup yields CDR1 SGDLS and CDR2 YYNGEE. V lost 4 bases and J lost 2; bases outside the gene matches: 5. This CDR3 region has 17 residues. Specimen: PBMCs. The rearrangement joins TRBV9 to TRBJ2-1, with 14 bases aligning to TRBD2. This sequence originates from a male donor in good health and CMV-seronegative. The CDR3 DNA sequence: TGTGCCAGCAGCTCTGGGACTAGCGGGGGCCCCTACAATGAGCAGTTCTTC. Translating it yields CASSSGTSGGPYNEQFF.